The clone carrying this T cell receptor (beta chain) was observed many times. The antigen remains unidentified. The data stem from a study of T-cell reconstitution after alpha-beta-depleted transplantation in children. V was clipped by 0 bases and J by 0 bases; unmatched bases: 6. The CDR3 contains 17 residues. The germline gives CDR1 DFQATT, CDR2 SNEGSKA (reference sequence). TCRbeta library preparation incorporated unique molecular identifiers. Each CDR3 protein gets one entry after TCRdb re-called the PCR reads with MiXCR. The data hold about 460,000 distinct CDR3 sequences, with roughly a tenth observed a single time. Findings of the study overall: Surviving recipient cells, namely T cells and thymic progenitors, were the source of high day-60 TCRbeta diversity in some patients. Newly generated T cells supplied most T-cell counts and diversity one year post-transplant. After transplant, at about two months, alpha-beta T cells were reportedly derived from several hundred expanded graft clones.

The source of this sequence is a child under 10 years old with inherited bone marrow failure, due to receive a stem cell transplant. This sequence joins TRBV20-1 and TRBJ2-2; 8 bases are shared with TRBD2. Sequences were derived from PBMCs, sampled before TCRalphabeta/CD19-depleted stem cell transplant. This CDR3 reads CSARDWAGGSNTGELFF. CDR3 coding DNA: TGCAGTGCTAGAGATTGGGCGGGAGGTTCGAACACCGGGGAGCTGTTTTTT.